This record covers a single TCR beta chain. This specimen comes from a study of blood T cell repertoires in COVID-19. Study information: The origin of the acute and convalescent COVID-19 samples was the United States, Italy and Spain. The analysed material was cDNA or gDNA that came from T cells, B-cell-depleted T cells, or PBMCs.

Authors' data handling: Scientists estimated how many nucleated cells there were by amplifying reference gene primers. Assay used: immunoSEQ multiplex PCR; TCRdb lists only in-frame clones, some missing. The V and J calls and clone size were taken over from that table, and D and trimming were inferred from the DNA. The sample lists 250,000 to 300,000 clones, over 65% occurring once. What was sequenced was peripheral blood. The source of this sequence is a man between 60 and 70 years old who had recovered from COVID-19.

The CDR3 DNA reads TGTGCCAGCAGGTTAGACGGGTCAACTAATGAAAAACTGTTTTTT. Its protein product is CASRLDGSTNEKLFF. The chain has TRBV6-5 and TRBJ1-4; no clear D. The CDR3 is 15 residues long. Between the trimmed V and J ends, which lost 6 bases and 0 bases, there was a span of 11 bases. Germline V gene lookup returns CDR1 MNHEY and CDR2 SVGAGI.